This T cell receptor beta chain was observed in a study of blood T cell repertoires in COVID-19. Study as a whole: Samples came from the United States, Italy and Spain, spanning acute and convalescent COVID-19. In each case, the material was cDNA or gDNA derived from T cells, B-cell-depleted T cells, or PBMCs.

The V segment lost 3 bases and the J segment 8 bases; nucleotides outside the gene matches: 9. Germline loops: CDR1 LNHDA, CDR2 SQIVND (reference sequence). There are 15 residues in the CDR3. In the authors' methods: Counts of nucleated cells, estimated from reference gene primer amplification, were obtained. This table comes from immunoSEQ multiplex PCR, and its TCRdb copy is limited to in-frame clones, with some not included. The V and J calls and the clone size are those of that table, but D and trimming were determined from the DNA. The table lists about 280,000 clones, approximately 85% of them singletons.

Sequencing was done on a sample of peripheral blood. This chain connects TRBV19 to TRBJ2-1, with TRBD1 matching over 8 bases. The receptor's source is a man aged 18-30 years with active or convalescent COVID-19. For the CDR3, the DNA is TGTGCCAGTAGTATGGGGCCAGGGGGCAACGATGAGCAGTTCTTC. It is translated as CASSMGPGGNDEQFF.